This T cell receptor (beta chain) was sequenced for a study of blood T cell repertoires in COVID-19. On this clone: The same CDR3 is also encoded by other DNA sequences in this sample.

Sequencing was performed with immunoSEQ multiplex PCR; in TCRdb, only in-frame clones are kept and a portion is missing. The table records approximately 230,000 clones, 85% to 95% of them present only once. This receptor was taken from a woman in her late teens or twenties who had recovered from COVID-19. Material: PBMCs or T cells enriched from blood (not recorded which).

CDR3 nucleotide sequence: TGTGCCAGCAGCCAAGTGAGTCGCGGCTACACCTTC. Its translation: CASSQVSRGYTF. This chain uses TRBV3-1 (or the pseudogene TRBV3-2) with TRBJ1-2; D is ambiguous. The CDR3 covers 12 residues. Germline-derived CDR1 and CDR2 are LGHDT and YNNKEL (reference sequence). Trimming pared 1 base from V and 8 bases from J, leaving 8 bases between.